This T cell receptor (beta chain) was identified during a study of T cells expressing NK-cell markers. TCRdb re-called the 5' RACE reads and shows each CDR3 protein once, DNA omitted. The sample table includes hundreds of thousands of distinct CDR3 sequences. Germline lookup yields CDR1 SGHTA and CDR2 FQGTGA. The CDR3 length is 14 residues. This rearrangement joins TRBV7-3 to TRBJ1-5; TCRdb's D call of TRBD1 is untestable without DNA. This clonotype was sampled from a woman between 18 and 70 years old in good health. Sequenced sample: blood T cells: a sorted CD56 or NKG2C T cell subset, CD4+ or CD8+ T cells, or bulk PBMC T cells (not recorded which). CDR3 residues: CASSPDRVRQPQHF.